This TCR beta chain was recorded in a study of graft-versus-host responses after intestinal transplantation. Study at large: All of the recipients had induction that used anti-thymocyte globulin, then tacrolimus and steroids for about 3 years.

Germline CDR1 is MGHRA and CDR2 is YSYEKL. V was pared by 4 bases and J by 4 bases, with 19 bases between. This CDR3 contains 16 residues. About this clone: Its matching antigen is unknown.

The assay was immunoSEQ multiplex PCR, and TCRdb's table has in-frame clones only and misses some. The data show around 76,000 clones, approximately 94% seen once. This chain uses TRBV4-1 with TRBJ1-2, with D hard to call. The sequence derives from a human donor who received an intestinal transplant. Sequenced here: unstimulated CD8+ T cells sorted from spleen or lymph node cells, sampled before intestinal transplant. CDR3 loop: CASSLLLNRKTYGYTF. The CDR3 coding sequence is TGCGCCAGCAGCCTGTTATTGAACCGAAAGACCTATGGCTACACCTTC.